This TCR beta chain was found in a study of cytomegalovirus exposure and HLA in healthy donors. Study-wide points: It was in a later analysis that TCR association rates were seen to vary by HLA locus, highest for DRB1 and lowest for HLA-C.

There are 17 residues in the CDR3. Trimming removed 0 bases at V and 4 bases at J, with 16 bases between. From germline, CDR1 is LNHDA and CDR2 SQIVND (reference sequence). As to this clone: The antigen is not known.

The PCR used 60 Vbeta and 13 Jbeta primers. The protocol was immunoSEQ multiplex PCR, while the TCRdb copy is restricted to in-frame clones and leaves out a portion. Of 140,000 to 150,000 clones detected, 70% appear once; the ten largest clones hold 2.1%. The TCR originated in a woman aged 60-70 years in good health and CMV-seropositive. The sample taken for sequencing was PBMCs. The chain joins TRBV19 to TRBJ1-5; a possible D gene is TRBD1 (6 bases). CDR3 loop: CASSIDGRGDSNQPQHF. The CDR3 DNA reads as TGTGCCAGTAGTATAGATGGGAGGGGGGACTCGAATCAGCCCCAGCATTTT.